The entry below gives a single T cell receptor beta chain sequence along with its context. The target antigen is unknown. These data come from a study of T cells in localized non-small cell lung cancer. The protocol was immunoSEQ multiplex PCR, while the TCRdb copy is restricted to in-frame clones and leaves out a portion. The sample has 25,000 to 35,000 clones, roughly 90% seen once. Study-wide results and caveats: For the top 100 tumor clones, a median about 60 also appeared in adjacent lung. Longer survival (overall) was linked to higher T cell density in blood. The study found T cell clonality highest in uninvolved adjacent lung, above tumor.

Germline V lookup: CDR1 SEHNR, CDR2 FQNEAQ (reference sequence). CDR3 length: 16 amino acids. J was trimmed by 5 bases and V by 4 bases; bases with no gene match: 7. Sequencing used peripheral blood mononuclear cells, obtained before any cancer treatment. The TCR sequence derives from a woman aged 40 to 75 with stage III lung adenocarcinoma. J is TRBJ1-6 and V is TRBV7-9; 8 bases map to TRBD1. The CDR3 reads CASSSQGARNNSPLHF. As DNA, the CDR3 is TGTGCCAGCAGCTCTCAGGGGGCTCGTAATAATTCACCCCTCCACTTT.